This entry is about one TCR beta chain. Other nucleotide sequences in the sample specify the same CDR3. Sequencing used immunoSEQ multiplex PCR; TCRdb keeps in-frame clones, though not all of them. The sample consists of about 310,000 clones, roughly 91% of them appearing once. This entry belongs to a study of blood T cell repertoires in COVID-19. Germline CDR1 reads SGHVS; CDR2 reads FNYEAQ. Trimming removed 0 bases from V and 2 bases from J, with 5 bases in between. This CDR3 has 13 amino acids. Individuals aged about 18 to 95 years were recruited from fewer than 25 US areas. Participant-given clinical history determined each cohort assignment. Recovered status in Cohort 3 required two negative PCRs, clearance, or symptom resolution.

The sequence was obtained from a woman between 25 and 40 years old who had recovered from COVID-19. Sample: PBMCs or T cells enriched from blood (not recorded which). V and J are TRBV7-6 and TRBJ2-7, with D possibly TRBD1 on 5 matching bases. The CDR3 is CASSLAGPYEQYF. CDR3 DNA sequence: TGTGCCAGCAGCTTAGCGGGGCCCTACGAGCAGTACTTC.